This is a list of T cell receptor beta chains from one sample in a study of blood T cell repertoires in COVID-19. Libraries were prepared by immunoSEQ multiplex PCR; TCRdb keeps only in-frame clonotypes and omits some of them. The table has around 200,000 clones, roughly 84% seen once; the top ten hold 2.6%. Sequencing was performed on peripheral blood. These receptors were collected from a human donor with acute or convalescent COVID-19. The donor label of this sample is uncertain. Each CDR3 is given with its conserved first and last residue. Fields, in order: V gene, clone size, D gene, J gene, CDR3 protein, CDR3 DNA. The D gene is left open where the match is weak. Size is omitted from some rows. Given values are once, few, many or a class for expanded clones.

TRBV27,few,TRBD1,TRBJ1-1,CASIPRGTGGSTEAFF,TGTGCCAGCATTCCTAGGGGGACAGGGGGCAGCACTGAAGCTTTCTTT
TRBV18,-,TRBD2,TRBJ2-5,CASSQAASGGAEETQYF,TGTGCCAGCTCACAGGCGGCTAGCGGGGGGGCCGAGGAGACCCAGTACTTC
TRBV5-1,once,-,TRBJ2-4,CASSLGAGSSMDIQYF,TGCGCCAGCAGCTTGGGGGCAGGGTCATCGATGGACATTCAGTACTTC
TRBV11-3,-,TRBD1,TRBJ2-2,CASSMRTGKAGELFF,TGTGCCAGCAGTATGAGGACAGGCAAGGCCGGGGAGCTGTTTTTT
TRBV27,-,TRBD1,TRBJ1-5,CASRKDRAHNQPQHF,TGTGCCAGCAGAAAGGACAGGGCTCACAATCAGCCCCAGCATTTT
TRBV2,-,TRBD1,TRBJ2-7,CASKKPGGAYEQYF,TGTGCCAGCAAAAAGCCAGGGGGCGCCTACGAGCAGTACTTC
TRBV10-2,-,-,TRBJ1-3,CASREGTGGNTIYF,TGCGCCAGCCGGGAGGGAACCGGGGGAAACACCATATATTTT
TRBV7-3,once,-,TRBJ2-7,CASSLPGYEQYF,TGTGCCAGCAGCTTACCGGGGTACGAGCAGTACTTC
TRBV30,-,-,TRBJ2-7,CAWSVAGTYEQYF,TGTGCCTGGAGTGTAGCGGGTACCTACGAGCAGTACTTC
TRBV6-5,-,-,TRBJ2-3,CASRLGSRTDTQYF,TGTGCCAGTCGACTAGGGAGCCGCACAGATACGCAGTATTTT
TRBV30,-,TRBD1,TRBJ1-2,CAWSARSGTGVWGGYTF,TGTGCCTGGAGCGCCCGATCCGGGACAGGGGTTTGGGGCGGCTACACCTTC
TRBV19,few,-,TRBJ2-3,CASSVQFTTDTQYF,TGTGCCAGTAGTGTACAGTTTACCACAGATACGCAGTATTTT
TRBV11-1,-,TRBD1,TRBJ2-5,CASSFEGAFQETQYF,TGTGCCAGCAGCTTTGAGGGGGCCTTCCAAGAGACCCAGTACTTC
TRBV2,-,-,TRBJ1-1,CASRPTWNTEAFF,TGTGCCAGCCGCCCCACATGGAACACTGAAGCTTTCTTT
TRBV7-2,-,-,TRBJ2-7,CASSLFSYEQYF,TGTGCCAGCAGCTTATTCAGCTACGAGCAGTACTTC
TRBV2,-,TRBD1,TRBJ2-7,CASSEERQGVRGEQYF,TGTGCCAGCAGTGAAGAGAGACAGGGGGTGAGAGGCGAGCAGTACTTC
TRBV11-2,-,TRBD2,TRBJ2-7,CASSLPLAGSNEQYF,TGTGCCAGCAGCTTACCTCTAGCGGGATCGAACGAGCAGTACTTC
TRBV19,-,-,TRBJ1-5,CASSPGGVRQPQHF,TGTGCCAGTAGTCCCGGCGGGGTGCGGCAGCCCCAGCATTTT
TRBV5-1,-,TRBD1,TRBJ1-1,CASSPLQGPPNTEAFF,TGCGCCAGCAGCCCTTTACAGGGGCCGCCGAACACTGAAGCTTTCTTT
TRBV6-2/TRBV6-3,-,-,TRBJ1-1,CASSDIFRVSEAFF,TGTGCCAGCAGTGATATCTTCAGGGTGAGTGAAGCTTTCTTT
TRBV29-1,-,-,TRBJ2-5,CSVGDNRETQYF,TGCAGCGTCGGGGACAACCGAGAGACCCAGTACTTC
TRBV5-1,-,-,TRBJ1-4,CASSPREGGPGKLFF,TGCGCCAGCAGCCCCCGGGAGGGGGGGCCAGGAAAACTGTTTTTT
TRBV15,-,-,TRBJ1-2,CATSIRSLGKGYTF,TGTGCCACCAGCATCCGGTCGCTCGGTAAGGGCTACACCTTC
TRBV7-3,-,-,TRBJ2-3,CASSSSGRDTQYF,TGTGCCAGCAGTTCCAGCGGTAGGGATACGCAGTATTTT
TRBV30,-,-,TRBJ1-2,CAWSYGHTGYTF,TGTGCCTGGAGCTATGGTCATACTGGCTACACCTTC
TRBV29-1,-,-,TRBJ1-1,CSVERGGNTEAFF,TGCAGCGTTGAAAGGGGCGGGAACACTGAAGCTTTCTTT
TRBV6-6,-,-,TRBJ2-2,CASKNLGQLNTGELFF,TGTGCCAGCAAGAATCTCGGACAGTTAAACACCGGGGAGCTGTTTTTT
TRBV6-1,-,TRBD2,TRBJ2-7,CASSDGGTIHYEQYF,TGTGCCAGCAGTGACGGCGGGACTATCCACTACGAGCAGTACTTC
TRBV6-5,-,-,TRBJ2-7,CASSYQGGFTYEQYF,TGTGCCAGCAGTTACCAGGGAGGTTTCACCTACGAGCAGTACTTC
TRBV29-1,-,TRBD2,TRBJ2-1,CSAPGGTSGYNEQFF,TGCAGCGCCCCAGGGGGGACTAGCGGCTACAATGAGCAGTTCTTC
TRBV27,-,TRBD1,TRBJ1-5,CASSSLGQGASARYSNQPQHF,TGTGCCAGCAGTTCCCTGGGACAGGGGGCGTCAGCGCGGTATAGCAATCAGCCCCAGCATTTT
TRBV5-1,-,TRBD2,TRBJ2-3,CASSSRGAAGATDTQYF,TGCGCCAGCAGCTCCCGAGGGGCAGCGGGAGCCACAGATACGCAGTATTTT
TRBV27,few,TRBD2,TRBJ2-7,CASRRTSGAYEQYF,TGTGCCAGCAGACGGACTAGCGGCGCCTACGAGCAGTACTTC
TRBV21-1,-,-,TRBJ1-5,CASSKVPDRGQYSNQPQHF,TGTGCCAGCAGCAAAGTGCCTGACAGGGGACAGTATAGCAATCAGCCCCAGCATTTT
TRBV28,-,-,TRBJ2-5,CASSPGFQETQYF,TGTGCCAGCAGTCCAGGGTTCCAAGAGACCCAGTACTTC
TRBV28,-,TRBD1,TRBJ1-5,CASSTGTGGNQPQHF,TGTGCCAGCAGTACCGGGACAGGGGGCAATCAGCCCCAGCATTTT
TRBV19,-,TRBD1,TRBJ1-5,CASSPRDRGQPQHF,TGTGCCAGTAGTCCCCGGGACAGGGGTCAGCCCCAGCATTTT
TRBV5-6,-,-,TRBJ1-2,CASSRTVGYGYTF,TGTGCCAGCAGCCGGACAGTCGGGTATGGCTACACCTTC